This entry features one T cell receptor (beta chain) sequence. What it recognizes is unknown. This sample stems from a study of cytomegalovirus exposure and HLA in healthy donors. The overall study: A later analysis reported the 95 to 150 validation repertoires used the same platform as the approximately 670 first-cohort repertoires. Study observations and caveats: The study listed some 160 cytomegalovirus-associated TCR beta chains. In vitro experiments confirmed that three CMV-associated chains were specific for CMV antigens.

The CDR3 loop spans 15 amino acids. The ends were cut back, 0 bases at V and 8 bases at J, with 13 bases in the middle. Germline V gene data show CDR1 as SGHAT and CDR2 as FQNNGV. Some clones are missing from TCRdb's copy, which holds only in-frame ones; the method was immunoSEQ multiplex PCR. The data hold over 200,000 clones, with around 89% observed a single time. The TCR was taken from a woman under 30 in good health and CMV-seronegative. This rearrangement joins TRBV11-2 to TRBJ1-4; tentative D call: TRBD1 (6 bases). The sample consisted of PBMCs. The CDR3 DNA follows: TGTGCCAGCAGCTTAGAAACAGGGATGGGGGAAAAACTGTTTTTT. Encoded protein: CASSLETGMGEKLFF. Using reference TRBV11-2 and TRBJ1-4 for the parts outside the CDR3, the full variable domain is EAGVAQSPRYKIIEKRQSVAFWCNPISGHATLYWYQQILGQGPKLLIQFQNNGVVDDSQLPKDRFSAERLKGVDSTLKIQPAKLEDSAVYLCASSLETGMGEKLFFGSGTQLSVL.